This entry concerns a single TCR beta chain. The data originate from a study of blood T cell repertoires in COVID-19. Overall study: Acute-phase and convalescent COVID-19 samples originated in the United States, Italy and Spain.

Only in-frame clones appear in the TCRdb table, and some are missing; sequencing was by immunoSEQ multiplex PCR. The sample consists of approximately 490,000 clones, more than 85% of them appearing once. Participant-reported clinical history was the basis for cohort assignment. Two consecutive negative NP/OP PCR tests, clearance, or resolved symptoms defined Cohort 3 recovery. The specimen was PBMCs or T cells enriched from blood (not recorded which). This receptor was taken from an older woman who had recovered from COVID-19.

The CDR3 bases are TGTGCCAGCAGTTTAGGGGGCGAGGGACCGTGGGGCTACACCTTC. Amino acids: CASSLGGEGPWGYTF. This chain uses TRBV27 with TRBJ1-2, with TRBD1 as a possible D gene (6 bases). The CDR3 has 15 residues. V was pared by 2 bases and J by 8 bases, with 18 bases between. CDR1 is MNHEY and CDR2 is SMNVEV in the germline V gene (reference sequence).